What follows are 5 T cell receptor beta chains derived from one specimen sequenced in a study of blood T cell repertoires in COVID-19. Profiled with immunoSEQ multiplex PCR; TCRdb holds only in-frame clones, not every one. This sample has roughly 110,000 clones, with about nine tenths found just once. The sequenced sample consisted of peripheral blood. The receptors here all came from a man aged 50 to 60 with active or convalescent COVID-19.

This chain uses TRBV7-8 with TRBJ2-7; 11 bases agree with TRBD2. Germline loops: CDR1 SGHVS, CDR2 FQNEAQ. The CDR3 contains 15 residues. With V trimmed by 2 bases and J by 7 bases, 7 bases remained unmatched. As DNA, the CDR3 is TGTGCCAGCAGCTTAATGCGACTAGCGGGATATGAGCAGTACTTC. It codes for CASSLMRLAGYEQYF.

V gene TRBV11-2 combines with J gene TRBJ2-7; 7 nucleotides line up with TRBD2. The germline CDR1 and CDR2 sequences are SGHAT and FQNNGV. The CDR3 loop spans 12 amino acids. Trimming cost V 6 bases and J 4 bases; bases outside gene matches: 3. CDR3 bases: TGTGCCAGCAGAGGGACTACTTACGAGCAGTACTTC. This codes for CASRGTTYEQYF.

This CDR3 reads CASSSRQEPVNTEAFF. The CDR3 DNA reads as TGTGCCAGCAGTTCTCGACAGGAGCCGGTGAACACTGAAGCTTTCTTT. This chain links TRBV6-2 or TRBV6-3 with TRBJ1-1, with D perhaps TRBD1 (6 bases). Germline V gene sequence: CDR1 MNHEY, CDR2 SVGEGT. Trimming took off 4 bases at V and 0 bases at J, with 15 bases between the two ends. CDR3 length: 16 residues.

The genes are TRBV18 and TRBJ2-5; TRBD2 matches at 7 bases. The CDR3 length is 14 residues. Trimming at V came to 3 bases and at J to 4 bases, leaving 5 bases not matched to a gene. The V gene's germline CDR1 is KGHSH and CDR2 LQKENI. CDR3 region: CASSPGGEGETQYF. As DNA, the CDR3 is TGTGCCAGCTCACCCGGCGGGGAGGGAGAGACCCAGTACTTC.

V usage is TRBV7-9 and J usage is TRBJ1-1; 7 bases are shared with TRBD1. In germline, CDR1 is SEHNR, CDR2 FQNEAQ (reference sequence). The CDR3 is 13 amino acids. The V gene end was trimmed by 6 bases and the J gene end by 4 bases; junction bases not matched to a gene: 5. CDR3 sequence reads: CASSPQGSTEAFF. CDR3 bases: TGTGCCAGCAGTCCACAGGGGAGCACTGAAGCTTTCTTT.